This TCR beta chain stems from a study of T cells in localized non-small cell lung cancer. Study-wide findings and caveats: One tumor region alone was sequenced, and heterogeneity therefore remains possible. Prolonged overall survival went with higher T cell density in the blood.

Comments on this clone: Its antigen is not known.

Clones were sequenced by immunoSEQ multiplex PCR, and TCRdb holds only the in-frame ones, with some missing. There are tens of thousands of clones in the sample; 84% occur only once, and under 3.5% lies in the top ten. Germline V gene data show CDR1 as SGDLS and CDR2 as YYNGEE. Trimming took 3 bases from V and 4 from J, leaving 19 bases between them. This CDR3 is 17 amino acids long. The chain combines TRBV9 with TRBJ2-2; D is uncertain. The origin of this receptor is a man aged 35 to 69 with stage I lung adenocarcinoma. This specimen consisted of peripheral blood, obtained before any cancer treatment. The CDR3 nucleotides are TGTGCCAGCAGCGGTGAAATTGGGCAGAGCCTCACCGGGGAGCTGTTTTTT. It codes for CASSGEIGQSLTGELFF.